These 7 T cell receptor beta chains share one sample of origin, sequenced in a study of siplizumab effects on memory and regulatory T cells. Assay: immunoSEQ multiplex PCR; the TCRdb copy retains only in-frame clones and omits some. This table holds over 80,000 clones, roughly 87% found once. The sample comprised Tregs sorted from blood. The receptors derive from a human donor in good health.

The chain employs TRBV4-2 and TRBJ2-1; a possible D gene is TRBD1 (6 bases). The ends were cut back, 0 bases at V and 8 bases at J, with 14 bases in the middle. CDR1 and CDR2 (germline): LGHNA, YNFKEQ. The CDR3 is 15 amino acids. CDR3 in amino acids: CASSQDLQGPDEQFF. DNA for the CDR3: TGTGCCAGCAGCCAAGATCTACAGGGCCCCGATGAGCAGTTCTTC.

This chain links TRBV7-2 with TRBJ1-5, with TRBD1 as a possible D gene (5 bases). Germline CDR1 and CDR2: SGHTA and FQGNSA. The CDR3 has 14 residues. V lost 0 bases, J lost 4 bases, and 7 bases lay in between. In nucleotides, the CDR3 is TGTGCCAGCAGCTTAGCCGGGGGAAATCAGCCCCAGCATTTT. Protein: CASSLAGGNQPQHF.

CDR3 sequence (DNA): TGTGCCAGCAGCTTAGCGGGGAACAGGGGAGGACTGTTTTTT. It encodes CASSLAGNRGGLFF. The gene calls are TRBV7-2 and TRBJ1-4; 7 bases line up with TRBD1. The CDR3 covers 14 residues. The germline CDR1 and CDR2 sequences are SGHTA and FQGNSA. The J segment lost 13 bases and the V segment lost 0 bases, leaving 8 bases of the junction unmatched.

The chain recombines TRBV6-1 with TRBJ2-5, with TRBD1 matching 8 bases. The V gene's germline CDR1 is MNHNS and CDR2 SASEGT. This CDR3 has 17 residues. After removal of 4 bases from V and 6 bases from J, the junction contained 16 bases not matched to a gene. The CDR3 loop is CASSAFSGGGLVKTQYF. Written as DNA, the CDR3 is TGTGCCAGCAGTGCGTTCTCAGGGGGCGGGCTTGTGAAGACCCAGTACTTC.

The gene calls are TRBV14 and TRBJ2-1; D possibly corresponds to TRBD1 (5 bases). CDR1 and CDR2 (germline): SGHDN, FVKESK. Trimming pared 7 bases from V and 4 bases from J, leaving 20 bases between. This CDR3 has 16 amino acids. CDR3 protein: CASTRTQGGNYNEQFF. The CDR3 nucleotides are TGTGCCAGCACCCGAACCCAGGGTGGCAATTACAATGAGCAGTTCTTC.

The gene calls are TRBV7-2 and TRBJ2-7, with 7 nucleotides matching TRBD1. Germline V lookup: CDR1 SGHTA, CDR2 FQGNSA. V lost 6 bases to trimming and J lost 1 base; unmatched junction nucleotides: 9. The CDR3 runs 15 residues. CDR3 protein: CASRLNPGQSYEQYF. Here the CDR3 DNA reads TGTGCCAGCAGGCTCAATCCGGGACAGTCCTACGAGCAGTACTTC. Full variable domain (rest looked up from reference TRBV7-2 and TRBJ2-7): GAGVSQSPSNKVTEKGKDVELRCDPISGHTALYWYRQSLGQGLEFLIYFQGNSAPDKSGLPSDRFSAERTGGSVSTLTIQRTQQEDSAVYLCASRLNPGQSYEQYFGPGTRLTVT.

The chain's CDR3 is CASSLVETQYF. CDR3 nucleotide sequence: TGTGCCAGCAGCTTAGTGGAGACCCAGTACTTC. This chain joins TRBV11-2 and TRBJ2-5; D ambiguous. V shed 1 base and J shed 5 bases, with 2 bases lying between them. This CDR3 spans 11 amino acids. Germline-derived CDR1 and CDR2 are SGHAT and FQNNGV.